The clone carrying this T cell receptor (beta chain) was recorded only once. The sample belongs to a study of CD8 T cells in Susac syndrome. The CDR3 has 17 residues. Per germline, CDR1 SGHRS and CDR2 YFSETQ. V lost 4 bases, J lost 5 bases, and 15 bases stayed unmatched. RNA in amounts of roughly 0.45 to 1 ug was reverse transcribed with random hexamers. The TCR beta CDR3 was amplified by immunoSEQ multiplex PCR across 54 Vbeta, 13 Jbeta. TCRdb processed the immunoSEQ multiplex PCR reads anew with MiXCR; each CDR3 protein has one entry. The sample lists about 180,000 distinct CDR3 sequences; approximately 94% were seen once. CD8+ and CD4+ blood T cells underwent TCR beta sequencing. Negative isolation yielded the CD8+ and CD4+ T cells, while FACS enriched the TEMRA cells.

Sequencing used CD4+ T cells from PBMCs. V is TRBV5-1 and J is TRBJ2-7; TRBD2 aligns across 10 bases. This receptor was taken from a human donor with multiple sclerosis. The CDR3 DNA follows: TGCGCCAGCAGCCGTCTAGCGGGGGCCGGTTTTGGGAACGAGCAGTACTTC. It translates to CASSRLAGAGFGNEQYF.